The 26 T cell receptor beta chains given below trace back to one sample, sequenced in a study of blood T cell repertoires in COVID-19. Sequencing used immunoSEQ multiplex PCR; TCRdb keeps in-frame clones, though not all of them. The data show 77,000 or so clones, 65% to 80% seen once. Sequences were obtained from peripheral blood. The source of these receptors is a woman aged 80 or over with active or convalescent COVID-19.

This chain connects TRBV28 to TRBJ2-7, with 8 positions matching TRBD1. Germline CDR1 and CDR2: MDHEN and SYDVKM. The CDR3 consists of 13 residues. V shed 7 bases and J 2 bases; nucleotides not matched to a gene: 4. The CDR3 DNA sequence: TGTGCCAGCATTTACAGGGGGGCCTACGAGCAGTACTTC. It is translated as CASIYRGAYEQYF.

The table lists this clone with a few counts. The rearrangement joins TRBV5-1 to TRBJ2-2; 9 positions agree with TRBD1. V lost 3 bases, J lost 7 bases, and 4 bases stayed unmatched. Germline V gene data show CDR1 as SGHRS and CDR2 as YFSETQ. The CDR3 runs 14 residues. This chain's CDR3 is CASSSQGADGELFF. The CDR3 DNA is TGCGCCAGCAGCTCACAGGGGGCTGACGGGGAGCTGTTTTTT.

The genes are TRBV13 and TRBJ2-2; 7 bases agree with TRBD2. CDR3 length: 15 amino acids. From germline, CDR1 is PRHDT and CDR2 FYEKMQ (reference sequence). V trimming: 5 bases; J trimming: 6 bases; junction bases outside the gene matches: 9. The CDR3 loop reads CASSPGRGAPGELFF. The CDR3 DNA follows: TGTGCCAGCAGCCCTGGGAGGGGTGCCCCCGGGGAGCTGTTTTTT.

This clone was found once. The genes are TRBV6-6 and TRBJ2-1; 10 bases map to TRBD2. The V gene end was trimmed by 5 bases and the J gene end by 6 bases; junction bases not matched to a gene: 13. The germline V gene encodes CDR1 MNHNY and CDR2 SVGAGI (reference sequence). This CDR3 has 17 amino acids. The CDR3, as DNA: TGTGCCAGCAGTCCCCGGGAAGCGGGGGGGCCGAGCAATGAGCAGTTCTTC. It yields the protein CASSPREAGGPSNEQFF.

The gene calls are TRBV9 and TRBJ2-2, with D perhaps TRBD2 (6 bases). The CDR3 has 14 amino acids. Trimming cost V 1 base and J 6 bases, with 10 bases left between them. CDR1 SGDLS and CDR2 YYNGEE come from the germline V gene. DNA for the CDR3: TGTGCCAGCAGCGTAATGAGCGGGTCCGGGGAGCTGTTTTTT. It specifies CASSVMSGSGELFF.

This sequence joins TRBV30 and TRBJ2-3; a weak D match, TRBD1 (5 bases). This CDR3 spans 11 amino acids. Germline-derived CDR1 and CDR2 are GTSNPN and SVGIG (reference sequence). V dropped 5 bases and J dropped 5 bases, with 8 bases sitting between them. In DNA, the CDR3 is TGTGCCTGGGGCAGGGAAGATACGCAGTATTTT. Its translation is CAWGREDTQYF.

V and J are TRBV4-3 and TRBJ1-6; D is unresolved. The CDR3 covers 14 residues. Germline CDR1 LGHNA, CDR2 YSLEER. The V end was cut by 0 bases, the J end by 10 bases, with 10 bases between. CDR3: CASSQDRGGSPLHF. For the CDR3, the DNA is TGCGCCAGCAGCCAAGACCGGGGAGGGTCACCCCTCCACTTT.

This chain joins TRBV5-6 and TRBJ2-4; D perhaps matches TRBD2 (6 bases). This CDR3 is built from 14 residues. V shed 4 bases and J shed 8 bases, with 16 bases lying between them. Germline V gene sequence: CDR1 SGHDT, CDR2 YYEEEE. The chain's CDR3 is CASSPAGTADIQYF. The CDR3 DNA follows: TGTGCCAGCAGCCCCGCGGGGACTGCGGACATTCAGTACTTC.

The chain is built from TRBV12-3 or TRBV12-4 and TRBJ1-2; D might be TRBD1 (5 bases). CDR3 length: 13 amino acids. V lost 2 bases to trimming and J lost 9 bases, with 13 bases between them. CDR3 residues: CASSLSRESRYTF. The CDR3, as DNA: TGTGCCAGCAGTTTAAGCAGGGAAAGTCGCTACACCTTC.

The rearrangement uses TRBV28 and TRBJ2-7; D gene uncertain. The CDR3 extends over 14 amino acids. Germline CDR1 MDHEN, CDR2 SYDVKM. With 3 bases removed from V and 3 bases from J, the gap between germline ends came to 12 bases. The CDR3 loop is CASSFGQSVYEQYF. CDR3 nucleotide sequence: TGTGCCAGCAGTTTTGGGCAGTCCGTCTACGAGCAGTACTTC.

CDR3 nucleotides: TGTGCCAGCATTACAATACGAGACAGGGGGAAAACCGGGGAGCTGTTTTTT. Protein: CASITIRDRGKTGELFF. This chain uses TRBV7-9 with TRBJ2-2, with 9 bases that match TRBD1. CDR3 length equals 17 residues. The ends lost 7 bases at V and 5 bases at J; junction bases unmatched: 14. Germline V gene sequence: CDR1 SEHNR, CDR2 FQNEAQ (reference sequence).

V is TRBV4-3 and J is TRBJ2-5; 11 bases are shared with TRBD1. Trimming cost V 1 base and J 0 bases; bases outside gene matches: 7. This CDR3 comprises 18 residues. Germline-derived CDR1 and CDR2 are LGHNA and YSLEER. CDR3 amino acids: CASSQAAWTGGNQETQYF. The CDR3 nucleotides are TGCGCCAGCAGCCAAGCTGCTTGGACAGGGGGCAACCAAGAGACCCAGTACTTC.

The chain recombines TRBV11-2 with TRBJ1-3; D unresolved. From germline, CDR1 is SGHAT and CDR2 FQNNGV. Trimming took 4 bases from V and 0 from J, leaving 13 bases between them. The CDR3 is 16 residues long. The CDR3 is CASSSNPVASGNTIYF. CDR3 nucleotide sequence: TGTGCCAGCAGCTCCAATCCAGTGGCCTCTGGAAACACCATATATTTT.

This chain connects TRBV6-5 to TRBJ1-2; 9 bases agree with TRBD1. CDR1 is MNHEY and CDR2 is SVGAGI in the germline V gene. The CDR3 covers 13 residues. V shed 6 bases and J 8 bases; nucleotides not matched to a gene: 7. CDR3 residues: CASRLDRGDGYTF. CDR3 DNA sequence: TGTGCCAGCAGGTTGGACAGGGGCGACGGCTACACCTTC.

This clone was found many times. Other DNA sequences from this sample encode an identical CDR3 as well. The CDR3 DNA reads as TGTGCCAGCAGCGTAGAGGGGACAGGGGGCAATTCACCCCTCCACTTT. This encodes CASSVEGTGGNSPLHF. V usage is TRBV9 and J usage is TRBJ1-6; the match to TRBD1 covers 12 bases. Per germline, CDR1 SGDLS and CDR2 YYNGEE. There are 16 residues in the CDR3. The V segment lost 0 bases and the J segment 7 bases; nucleotides outside the gene matches: 2.

V and J are TRBV5-1 and TRBJ1-2; a weak D match, TRBD1 (6 bases). CDR3 length equals 13 residues. CDR1 and CDR2 from the germline V gene are SGHRS and YFSETQ. V was trimmed by 4 bases and J by 6 bases, leaving 13 bases between them. The CDR3 nucleotides are TGCGCCAGCAGCGCCACAGGGTCGCATGGCTACACCTTC. This translates into CASSATGSHGYTF.

This clone appeared a few times. The rearrangement links TRBV7-2 to TRBJ1-2; a possible D gene is TRBD1 (6 bases). V lost 1 base to trimming and J lost 8 bases, with 14 bases between them. The CDR3 is made up of 14 amino acids. Germline V gene data show CDR1 as SGHTA and CDR2 as FQGNSA. As DNA, the CDR3 is TGTGCCAGCAGCTTAGTAGGGGACAACGACGGCTACACCTTC. Protein sequence: CASSLVGDNDGYTF.

V is TRBV7-9 and J is TRBJ2-2; possibly TRBD1 for D (6 bases). CDR1 and CDR2 (germline): SEHNR, FQNEAQ (reference sequence). Trimming removed 5 bases at V and 2 bases at J, with 21 bases between. This CDR3 has 18 amino acids. CDR3 region: CASSQGRFRGINTGELFF. CDR3 coding DNA: TGTGCCAGCAGCCAGGGTCGATTCAGGGGAATAAACACCGGGGAGCTGTTTTTT.

The chain has TRBV9 and TRBJ2-3; D not certain. In germline, CDR1 is SGDLS, CDR2 YYNGEE. V was shortened by 0 bases and J by 4 bases, with 9 bases between the two germline ends. CDR3 length: 14 amino acids. The CDR3 protein is CASSVGPQPDTQYF. DNA for the CDR3: TGTGCCAGCAGCGTAGGGCCCCAACCAGATACGCAGTATTTT.

The rearrangement uses TRBV19 and TRBJ2-5, with no clear D. The germline CDR1 and CDR2 sequences are LNHDA and SQIVND (reference sequence). CDR3 length equals 13 residues. V gave up 3 bases and J gave up 1 base, with 6 bases separating them. The CDR3 protein is CASSIGLQETQYF. In DNA, the CDR3 is TGTGCCAGTAGTATTGGGCTCCAAGAGACCCAGTACTTC. The whole variable domain, remainder taken from reference TRBV19 and TRBJ2-5, is DGGITQSPKYLFRKEGQNVTLSCEQNLNHDAMYWYRQDPGQGLRLIYYSQIVNDFQKGDIAEGYSVSREKKESFPLTVTSAQKNPTAFYLCASSIGLQETQYFGPGTRLLVL.

The gene calls are TRBV30 and TRBJ2-5, with 10 positions matching TRBD2. The CDR3 is made up of 13 amino acids. V lost 4 bases to trimming and J lost 5 bases; unmatched junction nucleotides: 4. Germline lookup yields CDR1 GTSNPN and CDR2 SVGIG (reference sequence). The CDR3 protein is CAWILAGEETQYF. CDR3 nucleotide sequence: TGTGCCTGGATCCTAGCGGGGGAGGAGACCCAGTACTTC.

The V gene is TRBV7-3, the J gene TRBJ2-3; maybe TRBD1 (6 bases). Germline-derived CDR1 and CDR2 are SGHTA and FQGTGA. CDR3 length: 19 amino acids. V gave up 4 bases and J gave up 4 bases, with 27 bases separating them. The CDR3 region has the DNA TGTGCCAGCAGCTCAAGGGCCGACAGGACCGGTCATAGACCAGATACGCAGTATTTT. Its translation is CASSSRADRTGHRPDTQYF.

On this clone: A junction boundary mismatches the germline segment, possibly from a read error. V is TRBV6-2 or TRBV6-3 and J is TRBJ1-6, with D perhaps matching TRBD1 (6 bases). From germline, CDR1 is MNHEY and CDR2 SVGEGT. The CDR3 is made up of 16 amino acids. DNA for the CDR3: TGTGCCAGCAGATACTCCGGGTCCCAGGGGAATTCACCCCTCCACTTT. Its translation is CASRYSGSQGNSPLHF.

Here the CDR3 DNA reads TGTGCCAGCAGCGTAGTCGTGAGCGGGGAGCTGTTTTTT. Translating gives CASSVVVSGELFF. V gene TRBV9 combines with J gene TRBJ2-2; the D is unclear. Per germline, CDR1 SGDLS and CDR2 YYNGEE. The CDR3 runs 13 residues. Trimming left V 0 bases short and J 7 bases short, with 7 bases between.

There are many counts of this clone. V is TRBV29-1 and J is TRBJ1-2; TRBD1 matches 8 bases. This CDR3 spans 14 amino acids. Trimming took 5 bases from V and 1 from J; bases not matched to a gene: 6. CDR1 is SQVTM, CDR2 ANQGSEA, per germline. This chain's CDR3 is CSVRGGQDNYGYTF. In DNA, the CDR3 is TGCAGCGTTAGGGGGGGACAGGATAACTATGGCTACACCTTC. Supplemented by reference TRBV29-1 and TRBJ1-2, the full variable domain reads SAVISQKPSRDICQRGTSLTIQCQVDSQVTMMFWYRQQPGQSLTLIATANQGSEATYESGFVIDKFPISRPNLTFSTLTVSNMSPEDSSIYLCSVRGGQDNYGYTFGSGTRLTVV.

This clone appeared once. The chain has TRBV28 and TRBJ1-6; D might be TRBD1 (6 bases). Deletions cut 5 bases from V and 5 bases from J, with 16 bases between. The CDR3 extends over 16 amino acids. The germline V gene has CDR1 MDHEN and CDR2 SYDVKM. CDR3 sequence (DNA): TGTGCCAGCAGTCTCGTAACAGGGACCGATAATTCACCCCTCCACTTT. This encodes CASSLVTGTDNSPLHF.